Described below is a single TCR beta chain sequence and its context. This clonotype was found a few times. The specificity of this receptor is unknown. The junction shows a germline mismatch at one end, possibly a read error. The sample comes from a study of post-analysis software for immune sequencing data (dated by TCRdb to between 2015 and 2016). Study-level background: The recorded disease courses included relapsing-remitting, secondary progressive and progressive-relapsing multiple sclerosis, and some patients had no subtype annotation. The patient repertoires were set against approximately 10 previously published healthy control repertoires from donors whose ages ranged from about 6 to 25 years. A subset of samples was prepared in parallel using single-end sample barcoding, then pooled and co-amplified after Illumina adapter ligation. What the authors observed across the whole study: Strong co-clustering of samples prepared in the same batch was shown by direct clustering with F measure, prompting a batch-effect correction. The control group was slightly older than the multiple sclerosis patient group. Multiple sclerosis patients had significantly lower normalized Chao1 diversity than controls, a result that suggests substantial peripheral T-cell clonal expansion. Significantly higher frequencies in patients than in controls were found for a few TRBV segments, including TRBV5-6, TRBV5-1 and TRBV20-1.

From a lookup of the germline V gene, CDR1 and CDR2 are SGHRS and YFSETQ. The CDR3 starts with the cysteine, ends with the phenylalanine, and has 12 residues. Of all the DNA, just the CDR3 is kept, 36 bases in frame from base 1. To demonstrate the VDJtools post-analysis software, TCR beta repertoires were profiled from the peripheral blood of 13 young patients with multiple sclerosis. The multiple sclerosis patients were children and adolescents ranging in age from roughly 6 to 15 years. Receptor amplification or capture employed PCR. Sequencing used an Illumina HiSeq 2500. To reduce PCR and sequencing biases, unique molecular identifiers were incorporated into the TCR beta cDNA libraries. Every 1 to 10 million input T cells yielded approximately 500,000 cDNA molecules, meaning each molecule approximated one T cell. The same protocol used for the earlier healthy control dataset was applied to prepare and sequence the patient libraries. Samples belonging to the same batch were prepared together, multiplexed and sequenced on a shared HiSeq lane. On the study's bioinformatics: MIGEC handled the raw barcoded reads, throwing out single-read molecular identifier groups before consensus assembly and CDR3 extraction. VDJtools was used for post-analysis of the clonotype tables, with diversity normalized by down-sampling every dataset to the smallest sample size. Repertoire overlap clustering matched CDR3 amino acid but not nucleotide sequences to correct batch-related cross-sample contamination. The public sequencing data were trimmed at Q25 with fastp and processed into clonotypes with MiXCR by TCRdb, which kept only in-frame beta chains. One record per CDR3 amino acid sequence lists the most common genes and DNA. It is TCRdb's table, rather than the study itself, that gives the V and J calls and clone size. For this sample the table gives approximately 690,000 distinct CDR3 sequences, of which roughly three fifths were detected only once. The ten largest make up about 11% of the sample.

The sequence is built from TRBV5-1 and TRBJ1-2; the best D guess is TRBD1, with 5 bases matching. Sequenced material: blood. This sequence was found in a girl aged 2 to 9 with multiple sclerosis. The DNA sequence reads TGTGCCAGCAGCTTGGGGACCGGAGGCTACACCTTC. It translates to CASSLGTGGYTF.